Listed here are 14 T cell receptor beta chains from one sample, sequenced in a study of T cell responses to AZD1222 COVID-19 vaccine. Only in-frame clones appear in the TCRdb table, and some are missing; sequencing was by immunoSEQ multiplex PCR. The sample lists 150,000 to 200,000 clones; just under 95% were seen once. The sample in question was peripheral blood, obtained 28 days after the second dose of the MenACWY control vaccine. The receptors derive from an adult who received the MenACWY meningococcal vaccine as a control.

CDR3 coding DNA: TGTGCCTGGAGGTCCGTTCAGGTCTCTAATTCACCCCTCCACTTT. It yields the protein CAWRSVQVSNSPLHF. The chain combines TRBV30 with TRBJ1-6; no clear D. Germline V gene data show CDR1 as GTSNPN and CDR2 as SVGIG (reference sequence). The CDR3 covers 15 residues. V shed 3 bases and J shed 6 bases, with 15 bases lying between them.

The DNA of the CDR3 is TGTGCCAGCAGCGCCGGGGGAGGGGAGACCCAGTACTTC. Translating gives CASSAGGGETQYF. The V and J genes are TRBV9 and TRBJ2-5; TRBD2 matches 7 bases. This CDR3 is built from 13 residues. The V gene's germline CDR1 is SGDLS and CDR2 YYNGEE. With 3 bases clipped from V and 5 bases from J, the junction kept 4 bases outside the gene matches. Complete variable domain (other parts from reference TRBV9 and TRBJ2-5): DSGVTQTPKHLITATGQRVTLRCSPRSGDLSVYWYQQSLDQGLQFLIQYYNGEERAKGNILERFSAQQFPDLHSELNLSSLELGDSALYFCASSAGGGETQYFGPGTRLLVL.

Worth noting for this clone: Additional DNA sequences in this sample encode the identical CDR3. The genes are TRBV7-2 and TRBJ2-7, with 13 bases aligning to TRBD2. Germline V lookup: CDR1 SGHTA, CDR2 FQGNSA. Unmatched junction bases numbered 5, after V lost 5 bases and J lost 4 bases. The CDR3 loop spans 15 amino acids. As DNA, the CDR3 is TGTGCCAGCAGCCCTCGGACTAGCGGGGGTTACGAGCAGTACTTC. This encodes CASSPRTSGGYEQYF.

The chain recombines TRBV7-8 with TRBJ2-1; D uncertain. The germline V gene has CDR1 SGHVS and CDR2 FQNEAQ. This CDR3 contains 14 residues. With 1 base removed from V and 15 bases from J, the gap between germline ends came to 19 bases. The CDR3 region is CASSLVHLDPWGFF. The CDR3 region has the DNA TGTGCCAGCAGCTTAGTTCACCTGGACCCCTGGGGGTTCTTC. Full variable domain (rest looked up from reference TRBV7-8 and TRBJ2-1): GAGVSQSPRYKVAKRGQDVALRCDPISGHVSLFWYQQALGQGPEFLTYFQNEAQLDKSGLPSDRFFAERPEGSVSTLKIQRTQQEDSAVYLCASSLVHLDPWGFFGPGTRLTVL.

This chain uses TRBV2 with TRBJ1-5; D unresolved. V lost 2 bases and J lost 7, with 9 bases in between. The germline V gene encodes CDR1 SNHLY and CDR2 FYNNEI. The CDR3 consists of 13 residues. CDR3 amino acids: CASSERFGQPQHF. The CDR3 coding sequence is TGTGCCAGCAGTGAAAGGTTTGGACAGCCCCAGCATTTT.

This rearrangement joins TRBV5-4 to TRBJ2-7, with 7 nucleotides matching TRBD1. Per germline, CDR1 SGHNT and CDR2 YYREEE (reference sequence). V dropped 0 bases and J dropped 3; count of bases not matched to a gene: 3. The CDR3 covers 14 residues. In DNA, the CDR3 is TGTGCCAGCAGCTTGGGGGACAGATACTACGAGCAGTACTTC. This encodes CASSLGDRYYEQYF.

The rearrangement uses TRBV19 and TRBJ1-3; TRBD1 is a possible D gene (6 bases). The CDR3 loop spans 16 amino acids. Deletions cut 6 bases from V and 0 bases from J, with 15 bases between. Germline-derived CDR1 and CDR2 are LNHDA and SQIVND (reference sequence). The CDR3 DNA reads TGTGCCAGTAGCGGGGGACACGGAATCTCTGGAAACACCATATATTTT. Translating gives CASSGGHGISGNTIYF.

The CDR3 bases are TGTGCCAGCAGTTTGGGCGTTGGGGGGGGCATGGATACGCAGTATTTT. It translates to CASSLGVGGGMDTQYF. This sequence joins TRBV6-2 or TRBV6-3 and TRBJ2-3; perhaps TRBD2 as D (7 bases). With 4 bases removed from V and 6 bases from J, the gap between germline ends came to 20 bases. CDR1 and CDR2 (germline): MNHEY, SVGEGT. The CDR3 consists of 16 residues.

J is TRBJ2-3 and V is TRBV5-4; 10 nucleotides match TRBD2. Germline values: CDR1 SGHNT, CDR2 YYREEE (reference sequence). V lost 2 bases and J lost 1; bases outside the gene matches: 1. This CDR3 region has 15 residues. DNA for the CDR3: TGTGCCAGCAGCTTAACTAGCGGGGGCACAGATACGCAGTATTTT. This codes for CASSLTSGGTDTQYF.

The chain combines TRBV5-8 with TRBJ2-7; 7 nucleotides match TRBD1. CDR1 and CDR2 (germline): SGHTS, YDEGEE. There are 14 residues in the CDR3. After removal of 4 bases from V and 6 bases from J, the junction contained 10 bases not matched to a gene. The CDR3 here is CASSTGQVPAEQYF. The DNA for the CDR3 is TGTGCCAGCAGCACCGGACAGGTACCTGCCGAGCAGTACTTC.

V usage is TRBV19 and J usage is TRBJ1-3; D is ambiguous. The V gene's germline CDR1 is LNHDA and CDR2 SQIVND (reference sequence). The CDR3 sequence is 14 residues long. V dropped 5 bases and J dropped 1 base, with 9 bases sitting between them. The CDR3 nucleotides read TGTGCCAGTAGTGCCGGCTATTCTGGAAACACCATATATTTT. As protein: CASSAGYSGNTIYF.

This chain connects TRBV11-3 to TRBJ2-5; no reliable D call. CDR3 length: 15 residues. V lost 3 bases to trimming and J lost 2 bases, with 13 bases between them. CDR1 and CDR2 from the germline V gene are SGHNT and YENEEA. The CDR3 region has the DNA TGTGCCAGCAGCTTTTCCAGACGGGTTCAAGAGACCCAGTACTTC. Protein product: CASSFSRRVQETQYF.

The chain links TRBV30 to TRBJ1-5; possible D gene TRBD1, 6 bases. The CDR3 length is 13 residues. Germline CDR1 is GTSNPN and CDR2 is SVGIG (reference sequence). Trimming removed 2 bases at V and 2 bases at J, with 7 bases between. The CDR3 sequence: CAWSKGGNQPQHF. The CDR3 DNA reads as TGTGCCTGGAGTAAGGGGGGCAATCAGCCCCAGCATTTT.

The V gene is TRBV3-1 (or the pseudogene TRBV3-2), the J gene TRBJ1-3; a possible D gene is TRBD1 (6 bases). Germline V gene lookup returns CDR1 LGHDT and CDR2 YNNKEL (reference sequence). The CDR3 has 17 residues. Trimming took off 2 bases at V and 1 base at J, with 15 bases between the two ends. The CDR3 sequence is CASSQKWGQDSGNTIYF. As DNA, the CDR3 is TGTGCCAGCAGCCAAAAATGGGGGCAGGATTCTGGAAACACCATATATTTT.